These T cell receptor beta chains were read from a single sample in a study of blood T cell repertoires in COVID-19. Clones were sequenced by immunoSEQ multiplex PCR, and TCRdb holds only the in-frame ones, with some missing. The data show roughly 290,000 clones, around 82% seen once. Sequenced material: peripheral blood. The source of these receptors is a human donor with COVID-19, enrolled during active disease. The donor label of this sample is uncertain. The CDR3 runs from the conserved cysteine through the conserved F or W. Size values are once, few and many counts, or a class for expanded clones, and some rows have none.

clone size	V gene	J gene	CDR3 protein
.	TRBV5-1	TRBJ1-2	CASSLDPAGGYTF
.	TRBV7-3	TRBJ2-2	CASNPGLAGAGELFF
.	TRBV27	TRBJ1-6	CASSFSGNSPLHF
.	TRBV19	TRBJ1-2	CASSIARGGWNYGYTF
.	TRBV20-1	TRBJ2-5	CSAAQETQYF
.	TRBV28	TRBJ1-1	CASPRGRNTEAFF
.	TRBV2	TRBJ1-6	CASTPDRGLPNSPLHF
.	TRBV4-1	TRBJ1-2	CASSQDLGLRILYGYTF
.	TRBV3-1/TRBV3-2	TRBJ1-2	CASSQVRGNYGYTF
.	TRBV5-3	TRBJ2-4	CARTGRDRGRESKNIQYF
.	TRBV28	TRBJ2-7	CASRRDRDSSYEQYF
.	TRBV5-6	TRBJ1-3	CASSGSVGRFSGNTIYF
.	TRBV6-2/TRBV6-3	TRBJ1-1	CASSYLFGRENTEAFF
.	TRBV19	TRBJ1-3	CASTMATALPGNTIYF
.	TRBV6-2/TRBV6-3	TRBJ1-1	CASSYTPGKNTEAFF
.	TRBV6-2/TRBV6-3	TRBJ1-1	CASSYSRGNTEAFF
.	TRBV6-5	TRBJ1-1	CASTTDREAEAFF
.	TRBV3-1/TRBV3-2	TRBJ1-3	CASSQVPIGNTIYF
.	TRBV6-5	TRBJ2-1	CASSGLAGAAEQFF
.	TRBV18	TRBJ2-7	CASSPPNPSEQYF
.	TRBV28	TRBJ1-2	CASNQGDIWGYTF
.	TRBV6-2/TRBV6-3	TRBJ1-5	CASSLQGWNQPQHF
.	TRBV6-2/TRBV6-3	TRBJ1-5	CASSSDRGAQPQHF
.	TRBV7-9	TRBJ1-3	CASSLDRDRGNTIYF
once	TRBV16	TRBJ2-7	CASSSPGQGALRGSYEQYF
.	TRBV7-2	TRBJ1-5	CASSSLGVGQPQHF
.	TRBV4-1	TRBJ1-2	CASSQGRQASTNYGYTF
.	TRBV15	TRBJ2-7	CATSRTGGAEEQYF
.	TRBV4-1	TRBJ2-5	CASSQDYGTGGRPGETQYF
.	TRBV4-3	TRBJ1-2	CASSQGTGPLYGYTF
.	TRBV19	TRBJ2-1	CASPPRRGGSDEQFF
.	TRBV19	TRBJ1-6	CASSIRDSNSPLHF
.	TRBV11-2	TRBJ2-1	CASSLAEAANEQFF
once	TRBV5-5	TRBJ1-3	CASSLPTGTESIYF
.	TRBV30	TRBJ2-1	CAWSVLAGANEQFF
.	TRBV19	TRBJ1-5	CASSSDRKQPQHF
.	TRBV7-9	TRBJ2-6	CASSLARGGAGANVLTF
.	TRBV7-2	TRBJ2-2	CASSPITGTGELFF
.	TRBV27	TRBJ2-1	CASSTSDRGRRDEQFF
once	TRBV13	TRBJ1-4	CASSSKNRGTFGRNEKLFF
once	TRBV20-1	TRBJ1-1	CSASGAVTEAFF